The next 9 T cell receptor beta chains were all read from a single sample in a study of T cells in Graves' hyperthyroidism and ophthalmopathy. Template material for amplifying TCR beta CDR3 regions consisted of RNA transcripts. HTBI primers were used for first-round RT-PCR of the TCR CDR3. TCRdb processed the multiplex PCR reads anew with MiXCR; each CDR3 protein has one entry. Of approximately 710,000 distinct CDR3 sequences in the sample, roughly 17% were seen once. Sequenced: blood. Source of these receptors: a man aged 50 or older with Graves' hyperthyroidism.

This clonotype was observed many times. The chain carries TRBV7-2 and TRBJ1-2; TRBD1 is a possible D gene (5 bases). Germline V gives CDR1 SGHTA, CDR2 FQGNSA. The length of the CDR3 is 13 residues. The germline V and J ends were trimmed by 2 bases and 7 bases, with 11 bases remaining between them. The CDR3 DNA reads TGTGCCAGCAGCTTAATGGGGGAAATTGGCTACACCTTC. Protein: CASSLMGEIGYTF.

This clonotype was seen more than once but under ten times. This chain links TRBV3-1 with TRBJ2-7; the match to TRBD2 covers 14 bases. The length of the CDR3 is 15 residues. J gave up 3 bases and V 5 bases, and 3 bases lay outside the gene matches. Germline CDR1 is LGHDT and CDR2 is YNNKEL (reference sequence). The CDR3 is CASSVGLAGDYEQYF. CDR3 bases: TGTGCCAGCAGCGTGGGACTAGCGGGAGACTACGAGCAGTACTTC.

The genes are TRBV19 and TRBJ2-1; 10 bases agree with TRBD2. Trimming cost V 6 bases and J 5 bases; bases outside gene matches: 7. Germline loops: CDR1 LNHDA, CDR2 SQIVND (reference sequence). The CDR3 is made up of 15 amino acids. The CDR3 DNA follows: TGTGCCAGTAGCTCTAGCGGGAGAGGTAACAATGAGCAGTTCTTC. This encodes CASSSSGRGNNEQFF.

The sample holds many counts of this clonotype. The gene calls are TRBV10-1 and TRBJ2-1; no clear D gene. CDR1 and CDR2 (germline): WNHNN, SYGVQD (reference sequence). The CDR3 totals 14 residues. Trimming removed 3 bases from V and 6 bases from J, with 12 bases in between. CDR3 nucleotides: TGCGCCAGCAGTGACTTCCCGCGATCCAATGAGCAGTTCTTC. Its protein product is CASSDFPRSNEQFF.

This clonotype has a count of ten or more. The chain uses TRBV11-2 and TRBJ2-7; 10 positions agree with TRBD2. The CDR3 is 15 residues long. V shed 5 bases and J 5 bases; nucleotides not matched to a gene: 9. CDR1 is SGHAT and CDR2 is FQNNGV in the germline V gene. The CDR3 bases are TGTGCCAGCAGCGGGCAGGCGCTAGCGGGAGACGAGCAGTACTTC. Its protein product is CASSGQALAGDEQYF.

This clonotype came up many times. This chain uses TRBV19 with TRBJ1-2; TRBD1 matches at 7 bases. The junction had 6 bases not matched to a gene; V was cut back by 5 bases and J by 0 bases. The CDR3 is 15 amino acids. In germline, CDR1 is LNHDA, CDR2 SQIVND (reference sequence). The CDR3 loop is CASSATGDTNYGYTF. CDR3 sequence (DNA): TGTGCCAGTAGTGCAACAGGGGACACTAACTATGGCTACACCTTC. Using reference TRBV19 and TRBJ1-2 for the parts outside the CDR3, the full variable domain is DGGITQSPKYLFRKEGQNVTLSCEQNLNHDAMYWYRQDPGQGLRLIYYSQIVNDFQKGDIAEGYSVSREKKESFPLTVTSAQKNPTAFYLCASSATGDTNYGYTFGSGTRLTVV.

The genes are TRBV14 and TRBJ1-1; possibly TRBD1 for D (5 bases). The length of the CDR3 is 17 residues. With 0 bases removed from V and 0 bases from J, the gap between germline ends came to 14 bases. The V gene's germline CDR1 is SGHDN and CDR2 FVKESK. CDR3 DNA sequence: TGTGCCAGCAGCCAAGATGGGGCAGGATTTGTGAACACTGAAGCTTTCTTT. Encoded protein: CASSQDGAGFVNTEAFF.

The chain has TRBV10-3 and TRBJ1-3; tentatively, D is TRBD1 (5 bases). Germline V gene data show CDR1 as ENHRY and CDR2 as SYGVKD. The V and J ends lost 0 bases and 3 bases respectively, with 15 bases between them. The CDR3 totals 17 residues. This CDR3 is CAISESTEKDVGNTIYF. DNA of the CDR3: TGTGCCATCAGTGAGTCGACAGAGAAAGATGTTGGAAACACCATATATTTT.

The chain carries TRBV5-1 and TRBJ2-1; TRBD2 matches 8 bases. V trimming: 4 bases; J trimming: 0 bases; junction bases outside the gene matches: 6. Germline loops: CDR1 SGHRS, CDR2 YFSETQ. The CDR3 has 16 amino acids. The CDR3 reads CASSPGGGSSYNEQFF. In DNA, the CDR3 is TGCGCCAGCAGCCCGGGGGGGGGTAGCTCCTACAATGAGCAGTTCTTC. Variable domain in full (rest from reference TRBV5-1 and TRBJ2-1): KAGVTQTPRYLIKTRGQQVTLSCSPISGHRSVSWYQQTPGQGLQFLFEYFSETQRNKGNFPGRFSGRQFSNSRSEMNVSTLELGDSALYLCASSPGGGSSYNEQFFGPGTRLTVL.